The 30 T cell receptor beta chains presented below share a single source sample, sequenced in a study of breast tumors, draining lymph nodes, adjacent tissues. The lymph nodes were axillary draining lymph nodes from breast cancer patients. TCRdb fed the multiplex PCR reads into MiXCR, producing one record per CDR3 protein. This table holds under 150,000 distinct CDR3 sequences, about 20% found once. Sequenced input: axillary lymph node tissue. All receptors come from a female donor with breast cancer. Some clones in this sample may be carry-over from other donors' samples.

The chain links TRBV28 to TRBJ2-4; TRBD2 agrees at 10 bases. The CDR3 has 18 residues. From germline, CDR1 is MDHEN and CDR2 SYDVKM. The V gene end was trimmed by 7 bases and the J gene end by 7 bases; junction bases not matched to a gene: 19. CDR3 nucleotide sequence: TGTGCCAGCAAGGCAGGCGGGCTAGCGGGAGAGGGTGGGAACATTCAGTACTTC. Residues: CASKAGGLAGEGGNIQYF.

In this sample, this clonotype turned up many times. CDR3: CASSQQRGDEQFF. The DNA for the CDR3 is TGCGCCAGCAGCCAACAGAGGGGGGATGAGCAGTTCTTC. V usage is TRBV4-1 and J usage is TRBJ2-1; D tentatively reads TRBD1 or TRBD2 (6 bases each). The CDR3 consists of 13 residues. The germline V and J ends were trimmed by 2 bases and 8 bases, with 10 bases remaining between them. The V gene's germline CDR1 is MGHRA and CDR2 YSYEKL.

This clonotype appeared many times. The chain joins TRBV6-1 to TRBJ1-6; 7 bases line up with TRBD1. Germline lookup yields CDR1 MNHNS and CDR2 SASEGT. V trimming: 10 bases; J trimming: 9 bases; junction bases outside the gene matches: 6. The CDR3 runs to 12 residues. In DNA form, the CDR3 reads TGTGCCACTAGAGGGGGCGGTTCACCCCTCCACTTT. It translates to CATRGGGSPLHF.

J is TRBJ2-7 and V is TRBV28; no reliable D call. V dropped 5 bases and J dropped 1 base, with 15 bases sitting between them. This CDR3 has 15 amino acids. Germline values: CDR1 MDHEN, CDR2 SYDVKM. The CDR3 spells CASSPPTIDSYEQYF. In DNA, the CDR3 is TGTGCCAGCAGTCCCCCCACGATAGATTCCTACGAGCAGTACTTC.

This clonotype was detected many times. The chain joins TRBV20-1 to TRBJ2-5; TRBD2 matches 16 bases. The CDR3 has 17 amino acids. Germline-derived CDR1 and CDR2 are DFQATT and SNEGSKA (reference sequence). The trim removed 3 bases at V and 4 bases at J, leaving 8 bases unmatched. The CDR3 loop reads CSARGLAGGRIGETQYF. As DNA, the CDR3 is TGCAGTGCTAGGGGACTAGCGGGGGGGCGGATAGGAGAGACCCAGTACTTC.

This clonotype was observed at least ten times. The V gene is TRBV6-5, the J gene TRBJ1-6; 7 bases match TRBD1. The junction had 12 bases not matched to a gene; V was cut back by 0 bases and J by 7 bases. CDR1 and CDR2 from the germline V gene are MNHEY and SVGAGI. CDR3 size: 18 residues. The CDR3 nucleotides read TGTGCCAGCAGTTACTCTGGCGTTGGCGGGACAGCCAATTCACCCCTCCACTTT. Translation gives CASSYSGVGGTANSPLHF.

This clonotype showed up many times. The genes are TRBV5-1 and TRBJ2-3; maybe TRBD1 (5 bases). CDR1 and CDR2 (germline): SGHRS, YFSETQ. The CDR3 consists of 14 residues. V dropped 0 bases and J dropped 0 bases, with 5 bases sitting between them. The CDR3 bases are TGCGCCAGCAGCTTGGAGGGGAGCACAGATACGCAGTATTTT. Its protein product is CASSLEGSTDTQYF. The variable domain in full, with the rest retrieved from reference TRBV5-1 and TRBJ2-3, is KAGVTQTPRYLIKTRGQQVTLSCSPISGHRSVSWYQQTPGQGLQFLFEYFSETQRNKGNFPGRFSGRQFSNSRSEMNVSTLELGDSALYLCASSLEGSTDTQYFGPGTRLTVL.

The chain combines TRBV3-1 with TRBJ2-3; D is ambiguous. The V gene's germline CDR1 is LGHDT and CDR2 YNNKEL (reference sequence). The CDR3 runs to 15 residues. V lost 2 bases to trimming and J lost 5 bases, with 14 bases between them. Here the CDR3 reads CASSQWGGGRDTQYF. In nucleotides, the CDR3 is TGTGCCAGCAGCCAATGGGGTGGTGGAAGAGATACGCAGTATTTT.

This clonotype came up many times. CDR3 nucleotides: TGTGCCAGCAGCTTAGCGGCTTACCAAGAGACCCAGTACTTC. It translates to CASSLAAYQETQYF. The chain carries TRBV7-2 and TRBJ2-5; D call uncertain. The V end was cut by 0 bases, the J end by 0 bases, with 5 bases between. The germline CDR1 and CDR2 sequences are SGHTA and FQGNSA. CDR3 length: 14 residues.

This clonotype was recorded a few times. The CDR3 here is CASSPGQGVQETQYF. The CDR3 nucleotides read TGCGCCAGCAGCCCGGGACAGGGGGTCCAAGAGACCCAGTACTTC. The V call is TRBV4-1, the J call TRBJ2-5; 11 bases are a match to TRBD1. The CDR3 contains 15 residues. With V trimmed by 4 bases and J by 1 base, 2 bases remained unmatched. CDR1 and CDR2 from the germline V gene are MGHRA and YSYEKL.

A word on this clonotype: This may come from a read error, since a much larger clone is one base off. V and J are TRBV5-1 and TRBJ1-4; the D is unclear. V was pared by 0 bases and J by 12 bases, with 12 bases between. Looked up from germline, CDR1 is SGHRS and CDR2 is YFSETQ. The CDR3 extends over 13 amino acids. CDR3 region: CASSLERQEELFF. The CDR3 bases are TGCGCCAGCAGCTTGGAGCGGCAGGAAGAACTGTTTTTT.

This clonotype was detected ten times or more. The rearrangement uses TRBV20-1 and TRBJ2-7; 9 bases are a match to TRBD2. Germline CDR1 and CDR2: DFQATT and SNEGSKA (reference sequence). The CDR3 runs 15 residues. V lost 6 bases, J lost 2 bases, and 11 bases stayed unmatched. CDR3 DNA: TGCAGTGCCAAACGGGCTAGCGGGAACCCCTACGAGCAGTACTTC. Translation gives CSAKRASGNPYEQYF.

This clonotype occurred many times. The J gene is TRBJ1-6, the V gene TRBV6-6; D is ambiguous. V lost 6 bases, J lost 7 bases, and 4 bases lay in between. The CDR3 is 11 residues long. Looked up from germline, CDR1 is MNHNY and CDR2 is SVGAGI (reference sequence). CDR3 coding DNA: TGTGCCAGCAGCCAGAATTCACCCCTCCACTTT. Translation gives CASSQNSPLHF.

The J gene is TRBJ2-2, the V gene TRBV5-1, with D tentatively TRBD1 or TRBD2 (6 bases each). Trimming pared 4 bases from V and 5 bases from J, leaving 18 bases between. Germline CDR1 SGHRS, CDR2 YFSETQ. This CDR3 has 16 residues. The CDR3 DNA reads TGCGCCAGCAGCCCCCACCGGAGGGGGTGGACCGGGGAGCTGTTTTTT. Amino acid sequence: CASSPHRRGWTGELFF.

In this sample, this clonotype turned up many times. The chain combines TRBV20-1 with TRBJ2-5, with a possible D match to TRBD2 (6 bases). This CDR3 has 17 residues. V dropped 1 base and J dropped 0 bases, with 18 bases sitting between them. Per the germline V gene, CDR1 is DFQATT and CDR2 is SNEGSKA (reference sequence). In DNA, the CDR3 is TGCAGTGCTAGAGCGGTTTCGGCGGGGAATCACCAAGAGACCCAGTACTTC. Protein sequence: CSARAVSAGNHQETQYF.

This clonotype was counted at least ten times. The gene calls are TRBV12-3 or TRBV12-4 and TRBJ2-5, with D perhaps matching TRBD1 (5 bases). The CDR3 has 14 residues. V was trimmed by 3 bases and J by 3 bases, leaving 11 bases between them. For the CDR3, the DNA is TGTGCCAGCAGTTTTCTCCAGACAGAAGAGACCCAGTACTTC. Translation: CASSFLQTEETQYF.

This clonotype showed up many times. The V call is TRBV24-1, the J call TRBJ2-3, with a weak D call TRBD1 (5 bases). Germline CDR1 and CDR2: KGHDR and SFDVKD. The V gene lost 5 bases and the J gene lost 3 bases, with 11 bases spanning the gap. The length of the CDR3 is 14 residues. The CDR3 DNA sequence: TGTGCCACCAGTGTGGCAGGGCCGACAGATACGCAGTATTTT. Translated: CATSVAGPTDTQYF.

This clonotype was detected many times. J is TRBJ2-7 and V is TRBV28; 15 bases are a match to TRBD2. Germline values: CDR1 MDHEN, CDR2 SYDVKM. The CDR3 spans 16 residues. Unmatched junction bases numbered 13, after V lost 6 bases and J lost 10 bases. The CDR3 bases are TGTGCCAGCAGCACTGGGACTAGCGGGAGGAGGAGTGAACAGTACTTC. Amino acid sequence: CASSTGTSGRRSEQYF.

The table lists this clonotype with many counts. The chain is built from TRBV5-5 and TRBJ2-2, with 7 bases aligning to TRBD1. CDR1 and CDR2 from the germline V gene are SGHKS and YYEKEE (reference sequence). The CDR3 has 15 residues. V trimming: 5 bases; J trimming: 6 bases; junction bases outside the gene matches: 10. The CDR3: CASSRPTGSAGELFF. The CDR3 bases are TGTGCCAGCAGTCGGCCGACAGGGAGCGCCGGGGAGCTGTTTTTT.

Many counts were recorded for this clonotype. The V and J genes are TRBV20-1 and TRBJ2-5; D is uncertain. Germline loops: CDR1 DFQATT, CDR2 SNEGSKA (reference sequence). The CDR3 runs to 11 residues. Trimming left V 3 bases short and J 3 bases short, with 5 bases between. The CDR3 sequence: CSAREKETQYF. In DNA form, the CDR3 reads TGCAGTGCTAGGGAAAAAGAGACCCAGTACTTC.

This clonotype was detected ten times or more. The J gene is TRBJ2-1, the V gene TRBV11-2, with D maybe TRBD2 (6 bases). Per germline, CDR1 SGHAT and CDR2 FQNNGV. V lost 5 bases and J lost 4, with 12 bases in between. There are 14 residues in the CDR3. CDR3 nucleotide sequence: TGTGCCAGCAGCCGCGGGACCGGATACAATGAGCAGTTCTTC. Translated: CASSRGTGYNEQFF.

As regards this clonotype: A much larger clone sits a single nucleotide away, making a read error possible. The chain couples TRBV5-6 to TRBJ2-5, with 7 bases that match TRBD2. The V gene end was trimmed by 3 bases and the J gene end by 7 bases; junction bases not matched to a gene: 18. This CDR3 region has 17 residues. Germline values: CDR1 SGHDT, CDR2 YYEEEE. CDR3 loop: CASSSPRTSAGLGTQYF. The DNA for the CDR3 is TGTGCCAGCAGCTCCCCCCGGACTAGTGCGGGCTTGGGGACCCAGTACTTC.

This clonotype was seen ten or more times. CDR3 residues: CASSLGRVPPDTQYF. Written as DNA, the CDR3 is TGCGCCAGCAGCTTGGGGCGGGTCCCCCCAGATACGCAGTATTTT. The chain links TRBV5-1 to TRBJ2-3, with D tentatively TRBD2 (5 bases). This CDR3 has 15 amino acids. Germline V gene lookup returns CDR1 SGHRS and CDR2 YFSETQ. The V end lost 0 bases, the J end lost 4 bases, and 12 bases lay between the germline ends.

This clonotype was found many times. The chain recombines TRBV5-6 with TRBJ2-1, with D possibly TRBD2 on 6 matching bases. Trimming stripped 3 bases from V and 3 bases from J, with 13 bases between. The CDR3 contains 15 residues. Per germline, CDR1 SGHDT and CDR2 YYEEEE. CDR3 DNA: TGTGCCAGCAGCTCTTTGGGACTGGGCTACAATGAGCAGTTCTTC. Its protein product is CASSSLGLGYNEQFF. Combining the CDR3 with reference TRBV5-6 and TRBJ2-1 gives the whole variable domain DAGVTQSPTHLIKTRGQQVTLRCSPKSGHDTVSWYQQALGQGPQFIFQYYEEEERQRGNFPDRFSGHQFPNYSSELNVNALLLGDSALYLCASSSLGLGYNEQFFGPGTRLTVL.

In its sample, this clonotype was seen a few times. The chain has TRBV6-5 and TRBJ1-3; 8 nucleotides match TRBD1. Per germline, CDR1 MNHEY and CDR2 SVGAGI. J gave up 2 bases and V 7 bases, and 4 bases lay outside the gene matches. The CDR3 extends over 14 amino acids. The CDR3: CASNQQGAGNTIYF. The CDR3 DNA reads as TGTGCCAGCAACCAACAGGGGGCTGGAAACACCATATATTTT.

The gene calls are TRBV20-1 and TRBJ2-5; TRBD2 agrees at 9 bases. The trim removed 6 bases at V and 0 bases at J, leaving 14 bases unmatched. CDR3 length: 17 amino acids. Germline CDR1 DFQATT, CDR2 SNEGSKA (reference sequence). In DNA, the CDR3 is TGCAGTGCCCCGACCTCCCATAGCGGGGGTTACCAAGAGACCCAGTACTTC. This sequence encodes CSAPTSHSGGYQETQYF.

Remarks on this clonotype: Since the CDR3 does not end with the conserved phenylalanine or tryptophan, this likely comes from a read error. The J gene is TRBJ1-5, the V gene TRBV27; TRBD1 might be the D (6 bases). Germline V lookup: CDR1 MNHEY, CDR2 SMNVEV (reference sequence). The V end lost 6 bases, the J end lost 7 bases, and 16 bases lay between the germline ends. This CDR3 region has 14 residues. CDR3 sequence reads: CASRGGGAPQPQHL. Written as DNA, the CDR3 is TGTGCCAGCAGGGGGGGGGGCGCCCCCCAGCCCCAGCATCTT.

This clonotype was seen many times. The chain carries TRBV6-6 and TRBJ2-3; TRBD2 agrees at 14 bases. The CDR3 is made up of 16 amino acids. CDR1 and CDR2 (germline): MNHNY, SVGAGI (reference sequence). Trimming took 6 bases from V and 2 from J; bases not matched to a gene: 4. This CDR3 reads CASSWGLAGDTDTQYF. In nucleotides, the CDR3 is TGTGCCAGCAGCTGGGGACTAGCGGGAGACACAGATACGCAGTATTTT.

This clonotype was observed many times. The rearrangement links TRBV6-2 or TRBV6-3 to TRBJ2-5; tentative D call: TRBD2 (6 bases). Trimming took 7 bases from V and 0 from J, leaving 9 bases between them. From germline, CDR1 is MNHEY and CDR2 SVGEGT. This CDR3 comprises 13 residues. CDR3 sequence: CASTWGDQETQYF. The CDR3, as DNA: TGTGCCAGCACGTGGGGGGACCAAGAGACCCAGTACTTC.

With respect to this clonotype: A much larger clone differs from this one at a single base, so this may be a read error. The chain is built from TRBV5-4 and TRBJ2-2, with D maybe TRBD2 (5 bases). Germline V gives CDR1 SGHNT, CDR2 YYREEE (reference sequence). CDR3 length: 14 amino acids. The CDR3 reads CASSLDTNTGELYF. DNA of the CDR3: TGTGCCAGCAGCTTGGACACGAACACCGGGGAGCTGTATTTT.